The source of this TCR beta chain is a study of cytomegalovirus exposure and HLA in healthy donors. Whole-study findings and limits: Among the sequence variants, a highly shared cluster was likely an artifact of sequencing.

The CDR3 sequence is 13 residues long. Germline CDR1 and CDR2: SGHTA and FQGNSA. V lost 0 bases and J lost 2, with 3 bases in between. PCR involved 60 Vbeta and 13 Jbeta primers. The repertoire was sequenced with immunoSEQ multiplex PCR; TCRdb's copy has only in-frame clones and lacks some. The data hold 70,000 to 95,000 clones, with around 80% observed a single time. Remarks on this clone: As yet, its antigen is unknown.

Each donor's status was that of a healthy bone marrow donor. The sample comprised PBMCs. This chain connects TRBV7-2 to TRBJ2-3; D gene ambiguous. The source of this sequence is a male donor in good health and CMV-seronegative. CDR3 loop: CASSLAATDTQYF. The CDR3 nucleotides are TGTGCCAGCAGCTTAGCGGCCACAGATACGCAGTATTTT.